The 25 T cell receptor beta chains below come from one sample, sequenced in a study of T cells in Graves' hyperthyroidism and ophthalmopathy. Amplified regions were TCR beta CDR3 sequences from RNA transcripts. Researchers ran a first-round RT-PCR on the TCR CDR3 using the HTBI primer set. TCRdb itself ran the multiplex PCR reads through MiXCR, one entry per CDR3 protein. The sample has more than 350,000 distinct CDR3 sequences, 14% to 15% seen once. The sequencing input was blood. All receptors come from a young woman with Graves' hyperthyroidism.

This clonotype was seen a handful of times. This may stem from a read error, because a much larger clone lies one nucleotide away. V and J are TRBV28 and TRBJ2-5; D possibly matches TRBD1 or TRBD2 (5 bases each). The V end was cut by 5 bases, the J end by 4 bases, with 20 bases between. The CDR3 consists of 16 residues. In germline, CDR1 is MDHEN, CDR2 SYDVKM. CDR3 residues: CASSLSPGRGSETQYF. The CDR3 DNA sequence: TGTGCCAGCAGTCTTTCCCCAGGGAGAGGTTCAGAGACCCAGTACTTC. The entire variable domain, with the rest obtained from reference TRBV28 and TRBJ2-5, is as follows: DVKVTQSSRYLVKRTGEKVFLECVQDMDHENMFWYRQDPGLGLRLIYFSYDVKMKEKGDIPEGYSVSREKKERFSLILESASTNQTSMYLCASSLSPGRGSETQYFGPGTRLLVL.

V gene TRBV18 combines with J gene TRBJ2-1, with D perhaps assigned TRBD1 or TRBD2 (6 bases each). V was shortened by 0 bases and J by 10 bases, with 16 bases between the two germline ends. The CDR3 runs to 15 residues. Germline V gene data show CDR1 as KGHSH and CDR2 as LQKENI. Here the CDR3 reads CASSPPLRGGTEQFF. In DNA form, the CDR3 reads TGTGCCAGCTCACCACCGTTGAGAGGGGGGACCGAGCAGTTCTTC.

This clonotype was found a few times. The chain is built from TRBV5-1 and TRBJ1-4; no clear D gene. Germline V lookup: CDR1 SGHRS, CDR2 YFSETQ. The CDR3 covers 15 residues. V lost 0 bases to trimming and J lost 0 bases, with 6 bases between them. CDR3 region: CASSLESATNEKLFF. For the CDR3, the DNA is TGCGCCAGCAGCTTGGAGAGTGCAACTAATGAAAAACTGTTTTTT. The full variable domain, its missing parts supplied by reference TRBV5-1 and TRBJ1-4, is KAGVTQTPRYLIKTRGQQVTLSCSPISGHRSVSWYQQTPGQGLQFLFEYFSETQRNKGNFPGRFSGRQFSNSRSEMNVSTLELGDSALYLCASSLESATNEKLFFGSGTQLSVL.

This clonotype was seen only a few times. The CDR3 coding sequence is TGTGCCAGTAGTAGTACGGGACAGGTTTTCCAGTACTTC. Its translation is CASSSTGQVFQYF. The rearrangement uses TRBV19 and TRBJ2-5; TRBD1 matches 8 bases. Germline CDR1 LNHDA, CDR2 SQIVND (reference sequence). The length of the CDR3 is 13 residues. Unmatched junction bases numbered 8, after V lost 4 bases and J lost 10 bases.

This clonotype was seen at least ten times. The V call is TRBV20-1, the J call TRBJ2-5; D might be TRBD2 (6 bases). The germline gives CDR1 DFQATT, CDR2 SNEGSKA (reference sequence). The CDR3 runs to 13 residues. CDR3 sequence: CGILSAGWGTQYF. In DNA form, the CDR3 reads TGCGGTATTCTGTCCGCGGGATGGGGGACCCAGTACTTC.

This clonotype showed up just once. The V gene is TRBV6-9, the J gene TRBJ2-4; 9 positions match TRBD1. The junction had 6 bases not matched to a gene; V was cut back by 4 bases and J by 5 bases. From germline, CDR1 is MNHGY and CDR2 SVAAGI. The CDR3 loop spans 15 amino acids. The CDR3 sequence is CASSSPQGAQNIQYF. CDR3 coding DNA: TGTGCCAGCAGTTCCCCACAGGGGGCTCAAAACATTCAGTACTTC.

This clonotype was counted once. This chain uses TRBV10-1 with TRBJ2-2; perhaps TRBD2 as D (5 bases). This CDR3 has 15 amino acids. Germline CDR1 reads WNHNN; CDR2 reads SYGVQD (reference sequence). V was trimmed by 2 bases and J by 6 bases, leaving 13 bases between them. The CDR3 loop is CASSEGVTRAGELFF. CDR3 nucleotide sequence: TGCGCCAGCAGTGAGGGGGTAACGCGGGCCGGGGAGCTGTTTTTT.

The chain recombines TRBV28 with TRBJ1-5; weak D call: TRBD1 (5 bases). The germline V and J ends were trimmed by 3 bases and 2 bases, with 11 bases remaining between them. The CDR3 runs to 15 residues. Germline V gene lookup returns CDR1 MDHEN and CDR2 SYDVKM. The CDR3 nucleotides are TGTGCCAGCAGTTTTGTGGGGCTGGGCAATCAGCCCCAGCATTTT. Its translation: CASSFVGLGNQPQHF.

This clonotype was detected only a few times. The gene calls are TRBV27 and TRBJ2-7; 7 bases are a match to TRBD1. The V and J ends lost 6 bases and 0 bases, in that order; junction bases with no gene match: 8. The CDR3 totals 15 residues. Looked up from germline, CDR1 is MNHEY and CDR2 is SMNVEV (reference sequence). The CDR3 DNA is TGTGCCAGCAGAAACCGACAGGGCAACTCCTACGAGCAGTACTTC. As protein: CASRNRQGNSYEQYF.

This clonotype was recorded a few times. The V gene is TRBV18, the J gene TRBJ2-6, with unresolved D. Deletions cut 2 bases from V and 0 bases from J, with 11 bases between. The CDR3 is 17 amino acids. Per the germline V gene, CDR1 is KGHSH and CDR2 is LQKENI. The CDR3 protein is CASSPIPVSSGANVLTF. CDR3 DNA: TGTGCCAGCTCACCAATCCCGGTTAGCTCTGGGGCCAACGTCCTGACTTTC.

This clonotype was observed a handful of times. This chain connects TRBV7-9 to TRBJ2-4; D is unresolved. Germline assignment: CDR1 SEHNR and CDR2 FQNEAQ (reference sequence). This CDR3 is built from 14 residues. V lost 2 bases and J 0 bases, leaving 5 bases between the germline ends. CDR3 DNA sequence: TGTGCCAGCAGCTTATCCCTAGCCAAAAACATTCAGTACTTC. Amino acid sequence: CASSLSLAKNIQYF.

This clonotype was detected only a few times. The chain combines TRBV18 with TRBJ2-7, with 12 bases lining up with TRBD2. V gave up 2 bases and J gave up 1 base; unmatched junction bases: 9. This CDR3 has 18 amino acids. Germline assignment: CDR1 KGHSH and CDR2 LQKENI. The CDR3 is CASSPEASGRAISYEQYF. Here the CDR3 DNA reads TGTGCCAGCTCACCAGAGGCTAGCGGGAGGGCCATATCCTACGAGCAGTACTTC.

This clonotype was found many times. The chain joins TRBV2 to TRBJ2-1; possibly TRBD1 for D (5 bases). This CDR3 has 13 residues. Germline assignment: CDR1 SNHLY and CDR2 FYNNEI. The ends were cut back, 2 bases at V and 10 bases at J, with 12 bases in the middle. The CDR3: CASSEFRDREQFF. The DNA for the CDR3 is TGTGCCAGCAGTGAATTCAGGGATCGGGAGCAGTTCTTC.

The chain recombines TRBV6-1 with TRBJ1-5; the D is unclear. There are 14 residues in the CDR3. Germline V gene sequence: CDR1 MNHNS, CDR2 SASEGT. V gave up 2 bases and J gave up 3 bases, with 8 bases separating them. CDR3 amino acids: CASSEYQPNQPQHF. In nucleotides, the CDR3 is TGTGCCAGCAGTGAATACCAGCCCAATCAGCCCCAGCATTTT.

This clonotype has ten or more counts. J is TRBJ2-5 and V is TRBV18; TRBD2 might be the D (6 bases). This CDR3 is built from 14 residues. The germline CDR1 and CDR2 sequences are KGHSH and LQKENI. V shed 0 bases and J shed 2 bases, with 7 bases lying between them. The CDR3: CASSPPSGQETQYF. The CDR3 DNA sequence: TGTGCCAGCTCACCACCGAGCGGGCAAGAGACCCAGTACTTC.

The chain carries TRBV3-1 and TRBJ2-1; 10 positions agree with TRBD2. The trim removed 3 bases at V and 5 bases at J, leaving 7 bases unmatched. The CDR3 runs 16 residues. CDR1 LGHDT and CDR2 YNNKEL come from the germline V gene (reference sequence). CDR3 loop: CASSHIRTSGDNEQFF. As DNA, the CDR3 is TGTGCCAGCAGCCACATCAGGACTAGCGGAGACAATGAGCAGTTCTTC.

This clonotype was seen ten or more times. The J gene is TRBJ2-7, the V gene TRBV2; D remains unclear. Germline CDR1 is SNHLY and CDR2 is FYNNEI. Trimming removed 7 bases from V and 2 bases from J, with 12 bases in between. This CDR3 has 13 residues. The CDR3: CASNPRQAYEQYF. In DNA form, the CDR3 reads TGTGCCAGCAACCCCCGGCAGGCCTACGAGCAGTACTTC.

This clonotype was recorded many times. The rearrangement uses TRBV12-3 or TRBV12-4 and TRBJ2-3, with D perhaps assigned TRBD1 or TRBD2 (5 bases each). This CDR3 comprises 15 residues. Trimming removed 2 bases at V and 2 bases at J, with 11 bases between. CDR3 DNA: TGTGCCAGCAGTTTACCGGGACCTCCCACAGATACGCAGTATTTT. Protein product: CASSLPGPPTDTQYF.

There are many counts of this clonotype. The rearrangement links TRBV28 to TRBJ1-2; D not resolved. Trimming removed 4 bases from V and 5 bases from J, with 17 bases in between. This CDR3 is built from 15 residues. The germline CDR1 and CDR2 sequences are MDHEN and SYDVKM. CDR3: CASSSSTPELYGYTF. CDR3 in DNA: TGTGCCAGCAGTTCGTCGACACCCGAGTTGTATGGCTACACCTTC.

Regarding this clonotype: A much larger clone differs from this one at a single base, so this may be a read error. The conserved final phenylalanine or tryptophan is absent from the CDR3, which likely points to a read error. The chain employs TRBV28 and TRBJ2-5, with D tentatively TRBD2 (6 bases). CDR3 length equals 16 residues. Trimming stripped 0 bases from V and 4 bases from J, with 15 bases between. CDR1 and CDR2 from the germline V gene are MDHEN and SYDVKM. Written as DNA, the CDR3 is TGTGCCAGCAGTTTATGGGAGCGGGCACAGGCAGAGACCCAGTACTCC. It codes for CASSLWERAQAETQYS.

This clonotype was counted at least ten times. The V and J genes are TRBV6-1 and TRBJ2-7, with TRBD1 matching 7 bases. CDR1 MNHNS and CDR2 SASEGT come from the germline V gene. The CDR3 length is 15 residues. Unmatched junction bases numbered 11, after V lost 6 bases and J lost 3 bases. The CDR3 DNA is TGTGCCAGCAGCTCCCCGAGACAGGGTTTCTACGAGCAGTACTTC. Translation: CASSSPRQGFYEQYF.

A few counts support this clonotype. The genes are TRBV20-1 and TRBJ1-5, with TRBD1 as a possible D gene (5 bases). The CDR3 extends over 12 amino acids. From germline, CDR1 is DFQATT and CDR2 SNEGSKA (reference sequence). Trimming took 1 base from V and 9 from J, leaving 10 bases between them. The CDR3 loop is CSARARGGPQHF. CDR3 sequence (DNA): TGCAGTGCTAGAGCTCGCGGGGGGCCCCAGCATTTT.

This clonotype was seen many times. This chain connects TRBV24-1 to TRBJ2-2; TRBD1 matches 9 bases. Germline V gene lookup returns CDR1 KGHDR and CDR2 SFDVKD. The trim removed 3 bases at V and 3 bases at J, leaving 4 bases unmatched. This CDR3 region has 16 residues. In DNA form, the CDR3 reads TGTGCCACCAGTGATGCCCGGACAGGGGACACCGGGGAGCTGTTTTTT. Protein: CATSDARTGDTGELFF.

This clonotype has a count of ten or more. This sequence joins TRBV3-1 and TRBJ2-4; D remains ambiguous. Germline CDR1 is LGHDT and CDR2 is YNNKEL (reference sequence). V lost 4 bases to trimming and J lost 0 bases, with 10 bases between them. CDR3 length: 15 residues. The CDR3 loop is CASSLQDLAKNIQYF. CDR3 sequence (DNA): TGTGCCAGCAGCCTTCAGGACCTAGCCAAAAACATTCAGTACTTC.

This clonotype was found many times. The chain is built from TRBV28 and TRBJ1-1; D gene unclear. V was trimmed by 6 bases and J by 5 bases, leaving 10 bases between them. Germline V gives CDR1 MDHEN, CDR2 SYDVKM. CDR3 length equals 12 residues. The CDR3 bases are TGTGCCAGCAGCTTGGTCGCGACTGAAGCTTTCTTT. Its protein product is CASSLVATEAFF.